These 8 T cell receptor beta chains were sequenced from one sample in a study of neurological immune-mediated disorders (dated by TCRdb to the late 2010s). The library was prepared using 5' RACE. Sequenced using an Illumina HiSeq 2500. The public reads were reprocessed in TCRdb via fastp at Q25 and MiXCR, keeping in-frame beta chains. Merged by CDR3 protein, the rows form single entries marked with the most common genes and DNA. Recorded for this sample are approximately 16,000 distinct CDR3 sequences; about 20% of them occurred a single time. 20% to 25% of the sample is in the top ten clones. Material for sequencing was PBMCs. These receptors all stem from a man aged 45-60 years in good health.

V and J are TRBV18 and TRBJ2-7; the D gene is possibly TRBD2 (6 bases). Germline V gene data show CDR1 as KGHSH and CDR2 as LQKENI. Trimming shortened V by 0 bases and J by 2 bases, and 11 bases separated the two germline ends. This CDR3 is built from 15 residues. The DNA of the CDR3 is TGTGCCAGCTCACCACCGACGGGAGTAACCTACGAGCAGTACTTC. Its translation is CASSPPTGVTYEQYF.

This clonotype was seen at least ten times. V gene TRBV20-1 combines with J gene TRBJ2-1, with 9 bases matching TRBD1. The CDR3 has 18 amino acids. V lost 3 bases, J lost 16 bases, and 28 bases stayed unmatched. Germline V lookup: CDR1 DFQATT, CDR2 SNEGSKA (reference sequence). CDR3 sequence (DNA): TGCAGTGCTAGGGGGATTAAGACAGGGGGTTTTTTTTCCCTACAAGTCTTCTTC. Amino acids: CSARGIKTGGFFSLQVFF.

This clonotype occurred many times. The CDR3 loop reads CASSPTGTYNEQFF. The CDR3 coding sequence is TGTGCCAGCAGCCCGACAGGAACCTACAATGAGCAGTTCTTC. V gene TRBV7-2 combines with J gene TRBJ2-1, with D possibly being TRBD1 (6 bases). Germline assignment: CDR1 SGHTA and CDR2 FQGNSA. The CDR3 runs to 14 residues. Trimming took 5 bases from V and 2 from J, leaving 10 bases between them.

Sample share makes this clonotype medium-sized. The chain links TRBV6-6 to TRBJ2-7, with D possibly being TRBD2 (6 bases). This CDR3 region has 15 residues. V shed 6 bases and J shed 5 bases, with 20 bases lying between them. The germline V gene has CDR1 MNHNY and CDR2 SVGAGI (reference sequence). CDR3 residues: CASRGLPHLTHEQYF. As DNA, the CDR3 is TGTGCCAGCAGGGGACTTCCCCACCTGACCCACGAGCAGTACTTC.

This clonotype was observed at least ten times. CDR3 in amino acids: CAISDGLAAEQFF. The CDR3 DNA follows: TGTGCCATCAGTGACGGACTAGCGGCCGAGCAGTTCTTC. The rearrangement links TRBV10-3 to TRBJ2-1; TRBD2 agrees at 10 bases. This CDR3 region has 13 residues. V dropped 3 bases and J dropped 10; count of bases not matched to a gene: 3. Germline V gene data show CDR1 as ENHRY and CDR2 as SYGVKD.

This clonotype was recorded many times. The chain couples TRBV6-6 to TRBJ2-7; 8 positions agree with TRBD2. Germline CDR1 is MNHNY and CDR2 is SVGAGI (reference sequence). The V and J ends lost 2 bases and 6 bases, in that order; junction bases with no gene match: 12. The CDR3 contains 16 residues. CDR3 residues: CASSYGVGRAVGEQYF. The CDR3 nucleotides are TGTGCCAGCAGTTACGGAGTCGGGAGGGCCGTTGGCGAGCAGTACTTC.

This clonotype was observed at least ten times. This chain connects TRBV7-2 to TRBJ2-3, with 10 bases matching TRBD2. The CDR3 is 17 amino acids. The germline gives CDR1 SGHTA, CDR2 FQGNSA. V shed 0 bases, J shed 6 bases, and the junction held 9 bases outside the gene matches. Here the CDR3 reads CASSLALAGPYIDTQYF. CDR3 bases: TGTGCCAGCAGCTTAGCACTAGCGGGACCCTATATCGATACGCAGTATTTT.

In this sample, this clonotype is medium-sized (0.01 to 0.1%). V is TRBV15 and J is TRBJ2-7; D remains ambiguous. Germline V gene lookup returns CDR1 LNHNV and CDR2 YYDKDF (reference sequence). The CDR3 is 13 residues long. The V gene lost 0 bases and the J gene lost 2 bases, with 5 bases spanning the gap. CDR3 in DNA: TGTGCCACCAGCAGAGATGGTGCCTACGAGCAGTACTTC. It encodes CATSRDGAYEQYF.